The rows below give T cell receptor beta chains drawn from one sample of a study of memory CD4+ T cells and cytomegalovirus serostatus. TCRdb's table, derived via immunoSEQ multiplex PCR, lists solely in-frame clones and lacks some. The table has about 41,000 clones, 70% to 80% seen once; the top ten hold approximately 0.8%. The sequencing sample was made of memory CD4+ T cells from blood. These receptors all come from an adult in good health and CMV-seronegative. Each CDR3 is given with its conserved first and last residue. Each record gives: clone size, V gene, CDR3 protein. Clone size, where shown, is once, few, many, or a class for clones that have expanded.

NA	TRBV28	CASSTAKRRSPLHF
NA	TRBV6-5	CASRTRGQGYGYTF
NA	TRBV11-1	CASSLVSRGRSEQYF
NA	TRBV6-5	CASSPNRVQNSPLHF
NA	TRBV7-9	CASTGTGGPYNEQFF
NA	TRBV28	CASGGTVNEKLFF
few	TRBV30	CAWKQGQEKLFF
NA	TRBV7-2	CASSVQSDTQYF
NA	TRBV7-8	CASSFIGGEAFF
few	TRBV5-3	CATYFDGRNSPLHF
NA	TRBV7-3	CASSPAGGSDTQYF
NA	TRBV10-1	CASRLNGLTNSYEQYF
NA	TRBV12-5	CASGFGTGSTDTQYF
NA	TRBV15	CATSRDMAGYGYTF
NA	TRBV6-6	CASSPLGGRSNQPQHF
NA	TRBV5-4	CASSRPGANTEAFF
once	TRBV6-1	CASRVDAAANYGYTF
NA	TRBV11-3	CASSAQGADTQYF
NA	TRBV5-1	CASSLGVSPHEQYF
NA	TRBV6-1	CASSDRATNEKLFF
NA	TRBV5-1	CASSPQGNTGELFF
NA	TRBV28	CASSGNYGYTF
few	TRBV19	CASSMRLINTEAFF
once	TRBV7-8	CASSSGGWGAGPYNSPLHF
NA	TRBV2	CARGTPGSAQYF
NA	TRBV18	CASSDRGLSNQPQHF
once	TRBV28	CASSLRTGELFF
NA	TRBV4-3	CASSHGQSYEQYF
few	TRBV18	CASSPSGKDNSPLHF
NA	TRBV19	CASNTGGNTIYF
once	TRBV4-1	CAGSHPDRAGQPQHF
NA	TRBV19	CASGQVKGETQYF
NA	TRBV30	CAWSVSSGRRSPLHF
once	TRBV27	CASSFMGGNQPQHF
few	TRBV7-9	CASSNQGDTEAFF
few	TRBV7-6	CASSLGQGTRSPLHF
NA	TRBV19	CASSIGEYKETQYF
once	TRBV11-2	CASSRTGTGLIRLYNEQFF
NA	TRBV18	CASSQGEGNTEAFF
NA	TRBV6-1	CASKGSGGAYEQYF
NA	TRBV10-2	CASSESANSPLHF
NA	TRBV30	CAWTGGAYEQYF
NA	TRBV9	CASSASTGREQYF
NA	TRBV5-4	CASSLSGSPQETQYF
once	TRBV5-4	CASSLAASSSYNEQFF